This T cell receptor (beta chain) was observed in a study of shared clonotypes between healthy human individuals (dated by TCRdb to 2020 to 2021). With respect to the entire study: Two women and a few men aged 18 to 49 years were included in the cohort. To increase sequencing depth and limit assay-specific biases, TCR repertoire library preparation and sequencing were carried out by different laboratories using diverse techniques. To estimate repertoire size and how much clonotypes are shared between individuals, the study performed deep sequencing of blood TCR repertoires from roughly five healthy adults. Per donor, leukapheresis produced somewhere between about 0.8 and 9 billion PBMCs. For each donor, CD4 naive and CD4 memory were each given three plates, CD8 naive was given two plates, and CD8 memory was given one plate. Study-wide findings and limitations: Compared with non-shared clonotypes, clonotypes shared by all four sorted-subset donors had higher generation probabilities. Estimated clonotype richness was generally larger for naive than for memory subsets. Because the study included a small number of donors, the genetic and exposure-history diversity represented was limited. Based on pairwise subsampling, the degree of clonotype sharing among donors was expected to be affected by sequencing depth. Across several donors, approximately 5% of naive CD4, roughly 3.4% of naive CD8, under 2.5% of memory CD4, and about 0.44% of memory CD8 clonotypes were shared. Even with the large sequencing depth, rarefaction of the sorted-subset datasets indicated that sequencing was incomplete. Sampling was limited to blood, and TCR repertoires in tissue likely differ from TCR repertoires in blood.

Comment on this clone: Its cognate antigen has yet to be identified. Base-call qualities are not available, and no considerably larger clone is one nucleotide away.

V was cut back by 5 bases and J by 3 bases, leaving a gap of 11 bases between them. From cysteine to phenylalanine, the CDR3 is 14 amino acids long. The kept DNA is CDR3 alone, 42 bases in frame from the first base. CDR1 and CDR2, looked up from the germline V gene, are SNHLY and FYNNEI. For the CD8 naive samples, CD45RO-negative cells were positively selected for CCR7, yielding a CD45RA+CCR7+ population from which TemRA cells were excluded. The donors were healthy, HIV-negative adults with no recently reported acute infections or vaccinations. Only Caucasian adults living in Nashville, Tennessee, USA were represented among the donors. Blood was obtained by leukapheresis, after which PBMCs were separated by Ficoll-Histopaque density gradient centrifugation and cryopreserved in liquid nitrogen vapor phase. Purity and quantity of every magnetically sorted T cell population were checked by analytical flow cytometry. From each sorted fraction, genomic DNA was isolated and quantified by UV absorbance on a Nanodrop 2000c.

TCR CDR3 regions were amplified from genomic DNA by multiplex PCR using the deep immunoSEQ assay. Extracted genomic DNA from each cell subset was distributed evenly across all wells of several immunoSEQ 96-well plates, and each plate was treated as a replicate. For sorted subsets, 150 to 250 ng of genomic DNA, equivalent to around 30,000 T cell genomes, went into each replicate PCR. The purified libraries were quantified using a Qubit 3.0 fluorometer, sized with a Bioanalyzer 2100, and then quantified again using the KAPA Library Quantification kit. Every immunoSEQ 96-well plate was sequenced on a separate single-read 150-cycle Illumina NextSeq 550 flow cell. Per the authors' processing: The immunoSEQ output contained only junctional sequences without quality scores, so filtering could not match that applied to full-length reads. Sequences were annotated with PyIR, a Python wrapper for IgBLAST v1.9, using IMGT germline references to assign V/J genes and CDR3. Reads were removed for weak V/J assignments (E-value above 1e-6), missing CDR3, stop codons, out-of-frame junctions, or ambiguous translated residues. V3J clonotypes were defined as sequences sharing an identical inferred V gene, J gene, and CDR3 amino acid sequence. The percentage overlap between two repertoires was calculated by dividing the number of shared unique clonotypes by the size of the smaller repertoire. Three approaches were used to assess repertoire richness: RTK rarefaction, the Chao1 estimator, and Recon v2.1 estimates of unobserved clonotypes. OLGA was used to compute generation probabilities for all TCRbeta clonotypes that the gDNA method yielded from a few donors. The table was pulled from immuneACCESS by TCRdb, which kept in-frame rearrangements only. Such tables lose some clones; where checked, under half of the loss comes from unresolved V genes, and the rest has no known cause. V and J calls and clone size are as listed in that table; D and trimming were resolved from the DNA. The table for this sample lists 2 million to 2.5 million clones; over 85% of them were counted only once. The top ten constitute about 1.1% of the sample.

The source is a man aged 18 to 29 in good health. The sample was naive CD8+ T cells sorted from blood. Read against the paper, the sample's cell subset or site label means: CD45RA+CCR7+. This chain is built from TRBV2 and TRBJ2-1, with TRBD1 perhaps the D gene, on 6 matching bases. The base sequence is TGTGCCAGCAGTAATGTACAGGGCTACAATGAGCAGTTCTTC. This codes for CASSNVQGYNEQFF.